The T cell receptor beta chain described here comes from a study of T cell responses to AZD1222 COVID-19 vaccine. General study results and limits: The CD4 TCRs associated with vaccination extended across spike and predominated at 160-218 and 743-854. Per reports, nearly half of all spike-specific TCRs target regions that are unmutated in variants.

Using immunoSEQ multiplex PCR, the repertoire was profiled, and TCRdb retains in-frame clones only, with some absent. The table shows just over 70,000 clones, with 85% occurring only once. Of note for this clone: Its antigen is not identified.

The source was peripheral blood, collected on day 0 of AZD1222 vaccination. This clonotype was sampled from an adult in good health.

The CDR3 sequence is CSPAGLEAFF. DNA for the CDR3: TGCAGTCCGGCAGGCCTAGAAGCTTTCTTT. The chain uses TRBV20-1 and TRBJ1-1; D unclear. The CDR3 contains 10 residues. With 8 bases removed from V and 8 bases from J, the gap between germline ends came to 12 bases. Germline V gene lookup returns CDR1 DFQATT and CDR2 SNEGSKA (reference sequence).